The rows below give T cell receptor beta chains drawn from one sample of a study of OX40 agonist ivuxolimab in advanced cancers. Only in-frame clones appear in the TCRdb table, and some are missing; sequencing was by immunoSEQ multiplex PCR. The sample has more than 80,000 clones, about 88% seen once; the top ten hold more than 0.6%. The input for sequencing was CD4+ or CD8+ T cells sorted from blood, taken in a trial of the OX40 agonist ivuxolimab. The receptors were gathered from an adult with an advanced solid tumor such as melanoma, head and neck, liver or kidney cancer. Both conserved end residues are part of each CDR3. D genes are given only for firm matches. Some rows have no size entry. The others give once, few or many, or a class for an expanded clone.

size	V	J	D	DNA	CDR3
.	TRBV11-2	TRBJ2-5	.	TGTGCCAGCAGCTTAGCCTTTGGACGACAAGAGACCCAGTACTTC	CASSLAFGRQETQYF
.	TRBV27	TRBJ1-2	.	TGTGCCAGCAGTAGAACAGCCATTCCGGGCTATGGCTACACCTTC	CASSRTAIPGYGYTF
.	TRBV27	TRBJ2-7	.	TGCGCCAGCAGTTTATTAGACAATCGAAACGAGCAGTACTTC	CASSLLDNRNEQYF
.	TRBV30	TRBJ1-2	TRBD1	TGTGCCTGGAGTGTCGGGACAGGGAGTGGCTACACCTTC	CAWSVGTGSGYTF
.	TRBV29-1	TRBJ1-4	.	TGCAGCGTTGAAGGTGGAACTAATGAAAAACTGTTTTTT	CSVEGGTNEKLFF
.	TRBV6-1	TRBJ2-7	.	TGTGCCAGCAGTGGCCATTTTGGAGGGGGTACCTACGAGCAGTACTTC	CASSGHFGGGTYEQYF
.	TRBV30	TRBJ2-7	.	TGTGCCTGGAGTGTACTATCCCACGAGCAGTACTTC	CAWSVLSHEQYF
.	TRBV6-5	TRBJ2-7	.	TGTGCCAGCAGGCAGGGGCGTGAGCAGTACTTC	CASRQGREQYF
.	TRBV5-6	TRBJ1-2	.	TGTGCCAGCAGCCCCTACCCCCATGGCTACACCTTC	CASSPYPHGYTF
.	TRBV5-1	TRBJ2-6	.	TGCGCCAGCAGCTCTGGACTTAATGGGGCCAACGTCCTGACTTTC	CASSSGLNGANVLTF
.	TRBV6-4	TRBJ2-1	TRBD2	TGTGCCAGCAGTGGACTAGCGTCCAGCTCCTACAATGAGCAGTTCTTC	CASSGLASSSYNEQFF
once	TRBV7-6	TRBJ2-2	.	TGTGCCAGCAGCTACACCGAAACCGGGGAGCTGTTTTTT	CASSYTETGELFF
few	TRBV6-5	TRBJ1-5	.	TGTGCCAGCAGTTACGGGGGGAGCACTCAGCCCCAGCATTTT	CASSYGGSTQPQHF
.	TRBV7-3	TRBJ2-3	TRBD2	TGTGCCAGCAGCCCCCGTCCTAGCGGGAGGGGCACAGATACGCAGTATTTT	CASSPRPSGRGTDTQYF
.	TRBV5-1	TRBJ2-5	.	TGCGCCAGCAGCCCCCAGGGTATCGGGACCCAGTACTTC	CASSPQGIGTQYF
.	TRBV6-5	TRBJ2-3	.	TGTGCCAGTAGATTCGCAGATACGCAGTATTTT	CASRFADTQYF
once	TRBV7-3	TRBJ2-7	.	TGTGCCAGCAGCGGCACGCGTGACTACGAGCAGTACTTC	CASSGTRDYEQYF
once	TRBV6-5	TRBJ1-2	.	TGTGCCAGCAGTCAGGGTCCATATGGCTACACCTTC	CASSQGPYGYTF
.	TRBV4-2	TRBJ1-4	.	TGTGCCAGCAGCCAAGATACCCAATTCGTTCTTGAAAAACTGTTTTTT	CASSQDTQFVLEKLFF
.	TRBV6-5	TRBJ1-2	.	TGTGCCAGCAGTTACAGGGGATATGGCTACACCTTC	CASSYRGYGYTF
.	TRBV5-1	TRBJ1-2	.	TGCGCCAGCAGCTTGAATCAAGGGGATGGCTACACCTTC	CASSLNQGDGYTF
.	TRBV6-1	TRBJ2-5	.	TGTGCCAGCAGTGTATCCTCTCAACGCAGGGAGACCCAGTACTTC	CASSVSSQRRETQYF
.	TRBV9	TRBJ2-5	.	TGTGCCAGCAGCCCTCTTGGGGGAGGAGAGACCCAGTACTTC	CASSPLGGGETQYF
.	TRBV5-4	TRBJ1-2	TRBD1	TGTGCCAGCAGCTTGGCCGGGACAGGGGTTGGCTACACCTTC	CASSLAGTGVGYTF
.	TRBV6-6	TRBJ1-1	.	TGTGCCAGCAGCCCTAACGACAGAAACACTGAAGCTTTCTTT	CASSPNDRNTEAFF
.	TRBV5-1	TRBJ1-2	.	TGCGCCAGCAGCTCGACGGATCCTGGGGGCTACACCTTC	CASSSTDPGGYTF
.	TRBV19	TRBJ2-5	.	TGTGCCAGTAGTATATTAGGCCAAGAGACCCAGTACTTC	CASSILGQETQYF
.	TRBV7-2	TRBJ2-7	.	TGTGCCAGCAGCTTAACAGGCTACGAGCAGTACTTC	CASSLTGYEQYF